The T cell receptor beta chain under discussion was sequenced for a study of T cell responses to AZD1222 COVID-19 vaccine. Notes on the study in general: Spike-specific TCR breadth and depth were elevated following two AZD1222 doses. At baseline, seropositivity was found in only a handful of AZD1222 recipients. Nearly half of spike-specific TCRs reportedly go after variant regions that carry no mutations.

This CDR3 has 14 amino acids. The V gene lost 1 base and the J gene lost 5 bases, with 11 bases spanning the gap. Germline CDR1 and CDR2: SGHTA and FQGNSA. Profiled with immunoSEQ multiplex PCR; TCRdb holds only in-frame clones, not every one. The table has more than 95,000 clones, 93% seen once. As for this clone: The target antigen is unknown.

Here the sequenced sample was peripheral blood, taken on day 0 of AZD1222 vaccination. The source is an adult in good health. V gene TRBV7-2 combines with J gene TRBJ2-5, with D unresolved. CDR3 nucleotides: TGTGCCAGCAGCTTAGTCGCTCTAGGGGAGACCCAGTACTTC. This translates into CASSLVALGETQYF.